This passage covers 8 T cell receptor beta chains from one sample sequenced in a study of blood T cell repertoires in COVID-19 (dated by TCRdb to about 2020). The library was obtained by the immunoSEQ multiplex PCR assay. TCRdb re-hosts the immuneACCESS table, in-frame sequences only. Its copies lack some clones; in the studies checked, an unresolved V gene accounts for under half of them, and the cause for the rest is not known. Present in this sample are about 150,000 clones, 70% to 90% of which were seen just once. The top ten constitute less than 3% of the sample. Input material: peripheral blood. The source is a man between 60 and 70 years old with acute or convalescent COVID-19.

The chain carries TRBV5-1 and TRBJ2-1; 7 nucleotides match TRBD1. V gave up 4 bases and J gave up 1 base; unmatched junction bases: 2. From germline, CDR1 is SGHRS and CDR2 YFSETQ. The CDR3 sequence is 14 residues long. CDR3 protein: CASSQGQSYNEQFF. Here the CDR3 DNA reads TGCGCCAGCAGCCAGGGACAGTCCTACAATGAGCAGTTCTTC.

This sequence joins TRBV7-9 and TRBJ1-3; 9 bases are a match to TRBD1. Germline V lookup: CDR1 SEHNR, CDR2 FQNEAQ (reference sequence). V lost 5 bases and J lost 4; bases outside the gene matches: 6. The CDR3 runs to 15 residues. The DNA of the CDR3 is TGTGCCAGCAGCAAGGACAGGGGAAGAGGAAACACCATATATTTT. Translation: CASSKDRGRGNTIYF.

J is TRBJ1-4 and V is TRBV7-9, with D possibly TRBD1 on 6 matching bases. The CDR3 runs 15 residues. Germline V gives CDR1 SEHNR, CDR2 FQNEAQ (reference sequence). V was pared by 0 bases and J by 2 bases, with 7 bases between. This CDR3 is CASSLAGGTNEKLFF. The DNA of the CDR3 is TGTGCCAGCAGCTTAGCAGGGGGTACTAATGAAAAACTGTTTTTT.

This clone was picked up one time. V is TRBV4-2 and J is TRBJ2-3, with 7 positions matching TRBD2. The CDR3 loop spans 18 amino acids. Germline V CDR1 and CDR2: LGHNA, YNFKEQ. V lost 1 base to trimming and J lost 2 bases; unmatched junction nucleotides: 12. The CDR3 loop reads CASSQVPWSGAYTDTQYF. For the CDR3, the DNA is TGTGCCAGCAGCCAAGTCCCTTGGAGCGGGGCCTACACAGATACGCAGTATTTT.

The rearrangement uses TRBV5-1 and TRBJ2-3, with 9 bases identical to TRBD2. The germline V gene encodes CDR1 SGHRS and CDR2 YFSETQ. The junction had 7 bases not matched to a gene; V was cut back by 5 bases and J by 0 bases. The CDR3 length is 16 residues. The CDR3: CASSAAGGLSTDTQYF. For the CDR3, the DNA is TGCGCCAGCAGTGCCGCGGGGGGGCTGAGCACAGATACGCAGTATTTT.

This clone turned up a few times. The rearrangement links TRBV7-9 to TRBJ2-6, with TRBD1 matching over 7 bases. V was pared by 1 base and J by 1 base, with 7 bases of the junction left unmatched. The germline V gene encodes CDR1 SEHNR and CDR2 FQNEAQ (reference sequence). The CDR3 consists of 18 residues. This CDR3 reads CASSLGSGQTSGANVLTF. The CDR3 region has the DNA TGTGCCAGCAGCTTAGGATCGGGACAGACATCTGGGGCCAACGTCCTGACTTTC.

The CDR3 DNA follows: TGTGCCAGTAGTACCCCAGCGGGGGGGTCGAACACCGGGGAGCTGTTTTTT. Translated, it gives CASSTPAGGSNTGELFF. The chain has TRBV19 and TRBJ2-2, with TRBD2 matching 10 bases. Trimming at V came to 4 bases and at J to 0 bases, leaving 5 bases not matched to a gene. This CDR3 spans 17 amino acids. Germline assignment: CDR1 LNHDA and CDR2 SQIVND (reference sequence).

This chain links TRBV5-6 with TRBJ1-3; D is ambiguous. Germline CDR1 is SGHDT and CDR2 is YYEEEE. Trimming stripped 6 bases from V and 2 bases from J, with 12 bases between. The CDR3 consists of 14 residues. Here the CDR3 reads CASTSGSTGNTIYF. In nucleotides, the CDR3 is TGTGCCAGCACCTCGGGATCCACTGGAAACACCATATATTTT.